Listed below are T cell receptor beta chains from one sample, sequenced in a study of cytomegalovirus exposure and HLA in healthy donors. Some clones are missing from TCRdb's copy, which holds only in-frame ones; the method was immunoSEQ multiplex PCR. Counted here are 140,000 to 150,000 clones, about 70% occurring once; the ten biggest clones make up about 2.2%. The specimen was PBMCs. These receptors came from a woman aged 60 to 75 in good health and CMV-seropositive. CDR3s include the opening cysteine and the closing phenylalanine or tryptophan. The order of the fields is D gene, clone size, J gene, V gene, CDR3 protein, CDR3 DNA. The D gene is left open where the match is weak. Clone size appears in some rows only: once, few, many, or a class for an expanded clone.

- once TRBJ1-2 TRBV28 CASSSKGAANYGYTF TGTGCCAGCAGTTCCAAAGGGGCAGCCAACTATGGCTACACCTTC
- once TRBJ2-2 TRBV19 CASSEGNTGELFF TGTGCCAGTAGTGAGGGGAACACCGGGGAGCTGTTTTTT
- - TRBJ1-5 TRBV7-9 CASSLDASNQPQHF TGTGCCAGCAGCTTAGATGCGAGCAATCAGCCCCAGCATTTT
TRBD1 - TRBJ2-1 TRBV4-1 CASSQADRVNEQFF TGCGCCAGCAGCCAAGCGGACAGGGTAAATGAGCAGTTCTTC
- - TRBJ1-1 TRBV19 CASSIEKAGAFF TGTGCCAGTAGTATAGAGAAGGCGGGAGCTTTCTTT
TRBD1 - TRBJ1-1 TRBV10-3 CAISTGTGNTEAFF TGTGCCATCAGTACCGGGACAGGCAACACTGAAGCTTTCTTT
- - TRBJ1-1 TRBV7-9 CASSLDPGLNTEAFF TGTGCCAGCAGCTTAGATCCAGGCCTGAACACTGAAGCTTTCTTT
TRBD1 - TRBJ1-1 TRBV19 CASSIRGGQGGAFF TGTGCCAGTAGTATAAGAGGGGGCCAAGGCGGAGCTTTCTTT
- few TRBJ1-1 TRBV6-5 CASMVLDEAFF TGTGCCAGCATGGTACTAGATGAAGCTTTCTTT
- - TRBJ2-7 TRBV5-1 CASSLGQGGEQYF TGCGCCAGCAGCTTGGGACAGGGAGGCGAGCAGTACTTC
TRBD1 - TRBJ1-1 TRBV19 CASSTPFGQGVGAFF TGTGCCAGTAGCACCCCCTTCGGACAGGGCGTCGGAGCTTTCTTT
TRBD1 few TRBJ1-2 TRBV28 CASTFGDRGIFGYTF TGTGCCAGCACTTTTGGGGACAGGGGGATATTCGGCTACACCTTC
TRBD1 once TRBJ1-2 TRBV30 CAWRTGREGYTF TGTGCCTGGCGGACAGGGAGGGAGGGCTACACCTTC
TRBD2 once TRBJ2-1 TRBV11-1 CASSSGLYSYNEQFF TGTGCCAGCAGCTCGGGACTATACTCCTACAATGAGCAGTTCTTC
- - TRBJ1-2 TRBV28 CASSMAVYGYTF TGTGCCAGCAGTATGGCAGTCTATGGCTACACCTTC
TRBD1 - TRBJ1-2 TRBV28 CASSLSLGQGDGYTF TGTGCCAGCAGTTTATCATTGGGACAGGGGGATGGCTACACCTTC
TRBD1 - TRBJ1-1 TRBV9 CASTPEAGGEAFF TGTGCCAGCACCCCAGAGGCAGGGGGCGAAGCTTTCTTT
- once TRBJ1-2 TRBV27 CASAGSGVSNGYTF TGTGCCAGCGCGGGAAGTGGGGTTTCGAATGGCTACACCTTC
TRBD1 - TRBJ1-5 TRBV6-5 CASSRDRVNQPQHF TGTGCCAGCAGCCGGGACAGGGTCAATCAGCCCCAGCATTTT
TRBD2 - TRBJ2-5 TRBV2 CASSDLAGAIETQYF TGTGCCAGCAGTGACCTAGCGGGAGCTATAGAGACCCAGTACTTC
TRBD2 - TRBJ2-7 TRBV9 CASSVSPSGSYYEQYF TGTGCCAGCAGCGTATCGCCTAGCGGGAGTTACTACGAGCAGTACTTC
TRBD1 - TRBJ2-1 TRBV2 CASSGGQGDYNEQFF TGTGCCAGCAGTGGGGGACAGGGGGACTACAATGAGCAGTTCTTC